This TCR beta chain was recorded in a study of shared clonotypes between healthy human individuals. Method: immunoSEQ multiplex PCR; TCRdb's copy keeps in-frame clones and lacks some. The sample lists 2,500,000 or so clones, roughly 90% seen once, with about 0.41% in the top ten. In this sample, this clone turned up once. Other nucleotide sequences from this sample produce the same CDR3. This TCR was recovered from a young man in good health. Some clones in this sample may be carry-over from other donors' samples. Sequencing input: naive CD4+ T cells from PBMCs. Documented subset: CD45RA+ positively selected.

Here the CDR3 reads CASSIVNTGELFF. The CDR3 region has the DNA TGTGCCAGTAGTATAGTGAACACCGGGGAGCTGTTTTTT. This rearrangement joins TRBV19 to TRBJ2-2; D unclear. The CDR3 covers 13 residues. Germline V CDR1 and CDR2: LNHDA, SQIVND (reference sequence). V was shortened by 1 base and J by 1 base, with 1 base between the two germline ends.